The 10 T cell receptor beta chains below all came from one sample that was sequenced in a study of T cells in Graves' hyperthyroidism and ophthalmopathy. The investigators amplified TCR beta CDR3 regions from RNA transcripts. During a first-round RT-PCR of the TCR CDR3, the HTBI primer set was used. Via MiXCR, TCRdb re-called the multiplex PCR reads, giving one row per CDR3 protein. The sample has about 350,000 distinct CDR3 sequences, over 11% seen once; the top ten hold under 30%. The sequenced sample was blood. These receptors were taken from a woman aged 30 to 39 with Graves' hyperthyroidism.

In its sample, this clonotype was seen many times. J is TRBJ2-5 and V is TRBV30; 11 nucleotides match TRBD2. Germline values: CDR1 GTSNPN, CDR2 SVGIG (reference sequence). The length of the CDR3 is 15 residues. V shed 4 bases and J 4 bases; nucleotides not matched to a gene: 8. CDR3 in DNA: TGTGCCTGGACCGCCGGGACTAGCGGCCCAGAGACCCAGTACTTC. This sequence encodes CAWTAGTSGPETQYF.

In this sample, this clonotype turned up a few times. The chain recombines TRBV12-3 or TRBV12-4 with TRBJ1-3; perhaps TRBD1 as D (5 bases). V lost 2 bases and J lost 7, with 12 bases in between. There are 14 residues in the CDR3. CDR3 in amino acids: CASSLRRGENTIYF. The CDR3 DNA follows: TGTGCCAGCAGTTTAAGGAGAGGGGAGAACACCATATATTTT.

This clonotype was recorded many times. The rearrangement links TRBV24-1 to TRBJ2-7; the D gene is possibly TRBD1 (6 bases). V lost 9 bases and J 5 bases, leaving 13 bases between the germline ends. Germline CDR1 reads KGHDR; CDR2 reads SFDVKD. This CDR3 comprises 12 residues. As DNA, the CDR3 is TGTGCCACCGGGGGTCGACAGGACGAGCAGTACTTC. This encodes CATGGRQDEQYF.

This clonotype was counted between two and nine times. The CDR3 DNA reads as TGTGCCTGGAGTGCCACCCCCAGGGGGTACGAGCAGTACTTC. This gives the protein CAWSATPRGYEQYF. This chain joins TRBV30 and TRBJ2-7, with 7 positions matching TRBD1. The CDR3 has 14 amino acids. After removal of 1 base from V and 4 bases from J, the junction contained 7 bases not matched to a gene. The V gene's germline CDR1 is GTSNPN and CDR2 SVGIG (reference sequence).

The chain recombines TRBV3-1 with TRBJ1-1; tentatively, D is TRBD1 (6 bases). CDR3 length: 14 residues. In germline, CDR1 is LGHDT, CDR2 YNNKEL (reference sequence). V lost 4 bases and J lost 1, with 10 bases in between. CDR3 nucleotide sequence: TGTGCCAGCAGCCCCTGGACAGAGAACACTGAAGCTTTCTTT. Translation gives CASSPWTENTEAFF.

The chain uses TRBV7-8 and TRBJ2-2; D is unresolved. Germline V gene lookup returns CDR1 SGHVS and CDR2 FQNEAQ. The CDR3 totals 12 residues. V was pared by 8 bases and J by 5 bases, with 9 bases between. CDR3 nucleotides: TGTGCCAGCTACACTACGACCGGGGAGCTGTTTTTT. Protein: CASYTTTGELFF.

In this sample, this clonotype turned up many times. The V call is TRBV20-1, the J call TRBJ2-7; D is undetermined. The CDR3 consists of 13 residues. Germline V gene lookup returns CDR1 DFQATT and CDR2 SNEGSKA (reference sequence). V gave up 1 base and J gave up 4 bases, with 11 bases separating them. Written as DNA, the CDR3 is TGCAGTGCTAGAGGTCTAATAGGTTACGAGCAGTACTTC. It is translated as CSARGLIGYEQYF.

This clonotype was seen many times. This chain uses TRBV20-1 with TRBJ2-3, with 12 bases matching TRBD2. After removal of 0 bases from V and 2 bases from J, the junction contained 12 bases not matched to a gene. CDR1 DFQATT and CDR2 SNEGSKA come from the germline V gene (reference sequence). This CDR3 has 19 residues. Written as DNA, the CDR3 is TGCAGTGCTAGAGATTGGACCCAAGGGACTAGCGGGCACACAGATACGCAGTATTTT. Translating gives CSARDWTQGTSGHTDTQYF.

This clonotype has only a few counts. The V and J genes are TRBV30 and TRBJ2-7, with TRBD2 identical over 7 bases. This CDR3 is 14 amino acids long. Per germline, CDR1 GTSNPN and CDR2 SVGIG (reference sequence). Trimming took 0 bases from V and 4 from J; bases not matched to a gene: 6. DNA for the CDR3: TGTGCCTGGAGTGTATCAGCGGGACCTTACGAGCAGTACTTC. It translates to CAWSVSAGPYEQYF.

This clonotype was counted between two and nine times. The chain has TRBV29-1 and TRBJ1-1, with D maybe TRBD1 (5 bases). CDR3 length: 15 amino acids. Germline V gene sequence: CDR1 SQVTM, CDR2 ANQGSEA. Trimming removed 8 bases at V and 0 bases at J, with 19 bases between. This chain's CDR3 is CSTHGIRVLNTEAFF. CDR3 DNA: TGCAGCACCCACGGGATCAGGGTCCTGAACACTGAAGCTTTCTTT.